This entry concerns a single TCR beta chain. This entry comes from a study of blood T cell repertoires in COVID-19. In the study overall: Sample material is recorded as cDNA or gDNA derived from T cells, B-cell-depleted T cells, or PBMCs.

Trimming removed 5 bases at V and 5 bases at J, with 15 bases between. Germline lookup yields CDR1 MDHEN and CDR2 SYDVKM. The CDR3 runs to 14 residues. Profiled with immunoSEQ multiplex PCR; TCRdb holds only in-frame clones, not every one. The sample shows fewer than 30,000 clones, roughly 87% of them seen only once. This clonotype was obtained from a man aged 45-60 years with active COVID-19. The V gene is TRBV28, the J gene TRBJ1-1, with D maybe TRBD1 (6 bases). Sequencing used peripheral blood. CDR3 loop: CASSRAGVETEAFF. Written as DNA, the CDR3 is TGTGCCAGCAGTCGGGCAGGGGTAGAGACTGAAGCTTTCTTT.